This TCR beta chain was recovered during a study of long-term antiretroviral therapy in people with HIV. Germline CDR1 and CDR2: SGHDN and FVKESK. The V end was cut by 2 bases, the J end by 7 bases, with 24 bases between. This CDR3 region has 17 residues. About this clone: Its antigen is not known.

Study results and caveats: Post-treatment diversity went higher with ART but stayed below transplant donor controls. Information on adherence, resistance and therapy changes was unavailable.

Specimens retained roughly 0.9-11 million cryopreserved PBMC preceding DNA extraction. It was version v3.0 of the immunoSEQ assay that was run at survey level. TCRdb's copy holds only in-frame clones and misses some; the assay was immunoSEQ multiplex PCR. The repertoire includes about 20,000 clones, 80% of them detected once, and roughly 10% sits in the top ten. This chain joins TRBV14 and TRBJ2-7; D may match TRBD1 or TRBD2 (5 bases each). The TCR originated in a woman aged 40 to 50 with HIV. The sample was unsorted PBMCs, taken 0.2 years after starting antiretroviral therapy. In DNA, the CDR3 is TGTGCCAGCAGCCAATGGGGACCCGGACTGGGTACGGAGGAGCAGTACTTC. Its protein product is CASSQWGPGLGTEEQYF.